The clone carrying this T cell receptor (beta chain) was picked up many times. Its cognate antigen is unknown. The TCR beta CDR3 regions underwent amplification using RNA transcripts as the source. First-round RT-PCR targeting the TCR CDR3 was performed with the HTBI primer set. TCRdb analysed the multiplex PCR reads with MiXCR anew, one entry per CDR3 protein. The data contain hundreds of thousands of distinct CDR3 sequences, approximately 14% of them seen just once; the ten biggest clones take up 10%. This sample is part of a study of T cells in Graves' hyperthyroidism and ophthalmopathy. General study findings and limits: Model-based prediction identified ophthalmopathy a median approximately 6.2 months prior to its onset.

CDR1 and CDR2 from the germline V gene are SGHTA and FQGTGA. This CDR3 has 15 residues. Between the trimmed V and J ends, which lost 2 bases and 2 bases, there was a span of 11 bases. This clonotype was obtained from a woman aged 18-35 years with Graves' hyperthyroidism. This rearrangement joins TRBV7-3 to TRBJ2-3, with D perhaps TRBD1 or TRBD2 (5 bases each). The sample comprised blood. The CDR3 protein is CASSLGFGTTDTQYF. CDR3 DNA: TGTGCCAGCAGCTTAGGGTTCGGGACCACAGATACGCAGTATTTT. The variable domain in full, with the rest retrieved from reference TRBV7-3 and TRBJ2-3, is GAGVSQTPSNKVTEKGKYVELRCDPISGHTALYWYRQSLGQGPEFLIYFQGTGAADDSGLPNDRFFAVRPEGSVSTLKIQRTERGDSAVYLCASSLGFGTTDTQYFGPGTRLTVL.